This TCR beta chain was identified in a study of a mutant IDH1 vaccine in newly diagnosed glioma. At the level of the study: The study held visit V12 at week 35 and visit V13 at week 47.

The sample's time point: week 47, end of study. Each dose delivered 300 ug of mutant IDH1 20-mer peptide subcutaneously with imiquimod. Each of the donors came in with new WHO grade 3 or 4 astrocytomas that were IDH1-mutant and ATRX-lost. The repertoire was sequenced with immunoSEQ multiplex PCR; TCRdb's copy has only in-frame clones and lacks some. The profile shows roughly 31,000 clones, about 80% of them singletons. The CDR3 covers 11 residues. From germline, CDR1 is MGHRA and CDR2 YSYEKL. V gave up 5 bases and J gave up 10 bases, with 8 bases separating them. To note about this clone: Its antigen is still unknown.

This chain links TRBV4-1 with TRBJ1-4; no firm D call. The source is a man between 25 and 39 years old with glioma. The sample consisted of PBMCs, taken from a glioma patient whose treatment included an IDH1 peptide vaccine. The CDR3 nucleotides read TGCGCCAGCAGCGTGTGGGGAAAACTGTTTTTT. It translates to CASSVWGKLFF.